This TCR beta chain was identified during a study of OX40 agonist ivuxolimab in advanced cancers. Excluded were patients having autoimmune disease history or systemic immunosuppression. The V end was cut by 6 bases, the J end by 1 base, with 16 bases between. CDR3 length: 16 residues. Germline-derived CDR1 and CDR2 are MDHEN and SYDVKM. Here immunoSEQ multiplex PCR was the method, and the copy in TCRdb shows in-frame clones only, minus some. The data contain around 20,000 clones, 74% of them seen just once; the ten biggest clones take up roughly a quarter. The sequence was obtained from an adult with an advanced solid tumor such as melanoma, head and neck, liver or kidney cancer. The sequenced sample was CD4+ or CD8+ T cells sorted from blood, obtained in a trial of the OX40 agonist ivuxolimab. The V and J genes are TRBV28 and TRBJ2-1; D is perhaps TRBD1 (6 bases). The CDR3 reads CASSTITGSSYNEQFF. The CDR3, as DNA: TGTGCCAGCAGCACCATTACAGGGAGTTCCTACAATGAGCAGTTCTTC.